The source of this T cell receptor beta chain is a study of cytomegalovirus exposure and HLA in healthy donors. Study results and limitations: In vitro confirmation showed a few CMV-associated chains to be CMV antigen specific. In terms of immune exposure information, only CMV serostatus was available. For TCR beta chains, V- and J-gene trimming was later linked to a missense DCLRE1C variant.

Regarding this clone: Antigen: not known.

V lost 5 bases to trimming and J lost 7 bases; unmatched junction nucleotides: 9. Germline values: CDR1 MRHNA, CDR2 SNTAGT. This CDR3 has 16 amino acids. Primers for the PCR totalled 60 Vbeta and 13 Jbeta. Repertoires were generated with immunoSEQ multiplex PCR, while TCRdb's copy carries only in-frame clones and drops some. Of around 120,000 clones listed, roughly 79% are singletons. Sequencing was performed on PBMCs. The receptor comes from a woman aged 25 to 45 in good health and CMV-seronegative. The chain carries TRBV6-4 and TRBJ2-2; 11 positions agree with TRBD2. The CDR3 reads CASSPIAGGPSGELFF. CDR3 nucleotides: TGTGCCAGCAGTCCGATAGCGGGAGGGCCTAGCGGGGAGCTGTTTTTT.